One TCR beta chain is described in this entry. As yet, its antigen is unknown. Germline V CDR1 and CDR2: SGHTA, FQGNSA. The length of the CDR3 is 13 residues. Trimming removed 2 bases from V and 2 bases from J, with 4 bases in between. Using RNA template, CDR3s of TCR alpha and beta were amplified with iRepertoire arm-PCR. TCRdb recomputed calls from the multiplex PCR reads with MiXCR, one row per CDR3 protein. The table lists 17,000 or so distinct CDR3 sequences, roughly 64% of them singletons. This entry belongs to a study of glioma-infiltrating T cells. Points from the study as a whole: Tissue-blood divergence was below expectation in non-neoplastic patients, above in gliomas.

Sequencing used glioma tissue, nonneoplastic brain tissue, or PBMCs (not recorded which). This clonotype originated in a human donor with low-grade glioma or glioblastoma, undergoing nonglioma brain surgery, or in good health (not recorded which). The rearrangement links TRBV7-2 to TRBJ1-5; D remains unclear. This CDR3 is CASSLMGNQPQHF. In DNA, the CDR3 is TGTGCCAGCAGCTTAATGGGCAATCAGCCCCAGCATTTT.